This TCR beta chain stems from a study of T cell responses to AZD1222 COVID-19 vaccine. Findings and caveats of the study: Repertoires in all cases were sampled only once the peak T cell response had passed. Spike-specific TCR breadth and depth went up after people got two AZD1222 doses. Clonal diversity was possibly underestimated, and white British individuals and females predominated among donors. Regions 160-218 and 743-854 dominated among vaccine-associated CD4 TCRs spanning spike.

Clones were sequenced by immunoSEQ multiplex PCR, and TCRdb holds only the in-frame ones, with some missing. This repertoire shows around 130,000 clones, about 85% found once; its top ten account for over 1.2%. V shed 5 bases and J 10 bases; nucleotides not matched to a gene: 8. The CDR3 has 13 residues. In germline, CDR1 is SQVTM, CDR2 ANQGSEA. To note about this clone: What it binds is unknown.

The chain couples TRBV29-1 to TRBJ1-2; 12 nucleotides match TRBD1. This material consisted of peripheral blood, taken on day 0 of AZD1222 vaccination. This TCR was sampled from an adult in good health. This CDR3 is CSVPGQGAIDYTF. DNA for the CDR3: TGCAGCGTTCCGGGACAGGGGGCGATCGACTACACCTTC.